The TCR beta chain under discussion was sequenced for a study of blood T cell repertoires in COVID-19. Study summary: Collection of acute and convalescent COVID-19 samples took place in the United States, Italy and Spain. PBMCs, B-cell-depleted T cells, or T cells were the source of the cDNA or gDNA that made up the material.

Authors' methods: Nucleated cell number was recorded as an estimate derived from reference gene primer amplification. Assay: immunoSEQ multiplex PCR; the TCRdb copy retains only in-frame clones and omits some. V and J calls and clone size are given by that table; D and trimming were obtained from the DNA. The sample contains hundreds of thousands of clones, under 90% of which appear only once. CDR3 length: 16 amino acids. Trimming at V came to 4 bases and at J to 7 bases, leaving 13 bases not matched to a gene. Germline V lookup: CDR1 LGHDT, CDR2 YNNKEL (reference sequence). The sequenced sample consisted of peripheral blood. J is TRBJ1-2 and V is TRBV3-1 (or the pseudogene TRBV3-2); 9 bases fit TRBD1. This clonotype originated in a woman in her 30s with COVID-19, enrolled during active disease. DNA for the CDR3: TGTGCCAGCAGCCTGAAAGCCGGGACAGGGTATTTTGGCTACACCTTC. Translation gives CASSLKAGTGYFGYTF.